The 13 T cell receptor beta chains presented below share a single source sample, sequenced in a study of T cells expressing NK-cell markers (dated by TCRdb to 2018 to 2020). The library was prepared using 5' RACE. Sequencer: Illumina HiSeq 2000. TCRdb reprocessed the reads and lists each CDR3 protein sequence as a single entry, with no DNA. This sample's table carries some 280,000 distinct CDR3 sequences. 0.39% of the sample goes to the ten largest clones. Sequencing was carried out using blood T cells: a sorted CD56 or NKG2C T cell subset, CD4+ or CD8+ T cells, or bulk PBMC T cells (not recorded which). These receptors were obtained from a man between 18 and 35 years old in good health. Donor details come from another sample of the same person, matched by shared clones.

The J gene is TRBJ1-4, the V gene TRBV20-1; TCRdb proposes TRBD1, but this gene call is untestable without DNA. Per germline, CDR1 DFQATT and CDR2 SNEGSKA (reference sequence). CDR3 length equals 13 residues. The CDR3 spells CSAQQGIVEKLFF.

The chain combines TRBV12-3 or TRBV12-4 with TRBJ2-5; TCRdb's assignment of TRBD2 cannot be checked, as there is no DNA. CDR3 length: 15 amino acids. This chain's CDR3 is CASSPPSGREETQYF.

This chain joins TRBV20-1 and TRBJ2-7. Germline lookup yields CDR1 DFQATT and CDR2 SNEGSKA (reference sequence). The length of the CDR3 is 14 residues. CDR3 loop: CSAKDSSGPYEQYF.

V gene TRBV6-1 combines with J gene TRBJ1-4; with no DNA, the TCRdb D assignment of TRBD1 cannot be verified. Germline CDR1 MNHNS, CDR2 SASEGT. This CDR3 has 14 amino acids. This chain's CDR3 is CASSLPAGAEKLFF.

V usage is TRBV10-3 and J usage is TRBJ2-3; TCRdb's assignment of TRBD2 cannot be checked, as there is no DNA. Germline assignment: CDR1 ENHRY and CDR2 SYGVKD. This CDR3 spans 14 amino acids. CDR3: CAISEREMTDTQYF.

The V gene is TRBV10-3, the J gene TRBJ2-1; the TCRdb call, TRBD1, lacks DNA for checking. Germline CDR1 reads ENHRY; CDR2 reads SYGVKD. The CDR3 spans 12 residues. The CDR3 here is CATGGRYNEQFF.

The V call is TRBV4-3, the J call TRBJ2-7; the TCRdb call, TRBD1, lacks DNA for checking. CDR1 is LGHNA and CDR2 is YSLEER in the germline V gene. The CDR3 is 13 residues long. The CDR3 sequence: CASSQGSLDEQYF.

The chain recombines TRBV20-1 with TRBJ2-5; TCRdb calls TRBD1, which cannot be checked without DNA. Looked up from germline, CDR1 is DFQATT and CDR2 is SNEGSKA (reference sequence). The CDR3 spans 15 residues. This CDR3 reads CSARAYSRGQETQYF.

The chain recombines TRBV12-3 or TRBV12-4 with TRBJ2-1; the D gene TCRdb calls, TRBD2, cannot be checked with no DNA. The CDR3 loop spans 14 amino acids. The CDR3 loop reads CASRRGLLYNEQFF.

V usage is TRBV7-6 and J usage is TRBJ2-1; TCRdb reports TRBD2, a call that lacks DNA to check it against. Germline loops: CDR1 SGHVS, CDR2 FNYEAQ. The CDR3 sequence is 15 residues long. The CDR3 loop reads CASSYLTSGRGEQFF.

The rearrangement links TRBV4-2 to TRBJ2-4; TCRdb's assignment of TRBD2 cannot be checked, as there is no DNA. Germline V lookup: CDR1 LGHNA, CDR2 YNFKEQ. The CDR3 is made up of 14 amino acids. CDR3 protein: CASSPTPQRNIQYF.

This chain links TRBV7-2 with TRBJ2-1; the D call from TCRdb, TRBD2, cannot be confirmed without DNA. In germline, CDR1 is SGHTA, CDR2 FQGNSA. The CDR3 covers 13 residues. This CDR3 reads CAGELSSYNEQFF.

The rearrangement links TRBV28 to TRBJ2-7; TCRdb names TRBD1, which stays unverified in the absence of DNA. This CDR3 is 18 amino acids long. Germline V gene data show CDR1 as MDHEN and CDR2 as SYDVKM. The CDR3 sequence: CASSLPRQGALGNYEQYF.